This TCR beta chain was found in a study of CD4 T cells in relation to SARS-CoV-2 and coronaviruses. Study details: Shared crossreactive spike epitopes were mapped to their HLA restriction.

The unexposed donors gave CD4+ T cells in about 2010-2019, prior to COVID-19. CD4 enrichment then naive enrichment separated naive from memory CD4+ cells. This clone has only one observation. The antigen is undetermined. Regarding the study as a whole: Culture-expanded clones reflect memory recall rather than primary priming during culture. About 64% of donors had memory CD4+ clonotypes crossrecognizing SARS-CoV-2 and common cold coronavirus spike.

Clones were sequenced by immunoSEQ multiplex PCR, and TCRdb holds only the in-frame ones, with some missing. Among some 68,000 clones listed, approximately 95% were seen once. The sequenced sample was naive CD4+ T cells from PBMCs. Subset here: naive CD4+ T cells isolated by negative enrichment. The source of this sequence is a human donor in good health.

CDR3 in DNA: TGTGCCAGCAGCCAACCAGTAGCGGGGTTCTCCAATGAGCAGTTCTTC. It translates to CASSQPVAGFSNEQFF. The V and J genes are TRBV4-2 and TRBJ2-1; 8 bases fit TRBD2. The CDR3 loop spans 16 amino acids. Losses at the gene ends were 2 bases for V and 6 bases for J; bases not matched to a gene: 9. The germline gives CDR1 LGHNA, CDR2 YNFKEQ.